The source of this T cell receptor (beta chain) is a study of T-cell reconstitution after alpha-beta-depleted transplantation in children. This clonotype was observed many times. Its antigen remains unknown. The CDR3 runs 16 residues. V was pared by 0 bases and J by 3 bases, with 5 bases of the junction left unmatched. From germline, CDR1 is MGHRA and CDR2 YSYEKL. Unique molecular identifiers tagged the TCRbeta library. TCRdb re-called the PCR reads with MiXCR, one entry per CDR3 protein. The table includes about 170,000 distinct CDR3 sequences, 8.5% to 14% detected once. Regarding the study as a whole: T-cell counts and diversity at one year post-transplant came mainly from newly produced T cells.

The sequences come from PBMCs, collected before TCRalphabeta/CD19-depleted stem cell transplant. V is TRBV4-1 and J is TRBJ1-5; the match to TRBD1 covers 7 bases. This clonotype was sampled from a boy aged 2 to 9 with acute myeloid leukemia, due to receive a stem cell transplant. The CDR3 sequence is CASSQEGQGDNQPQHF. The CDR3 nucleotides read TGCGCCAGCAGCCAAGAAGGGCAGGGGGACAATCAGCCCCAGCATTTT.